The clone carrying this T cell receptor (beta chain) was detected only once. This table comes from immunoSEQ multiplex PCR, and its TCRdb copy is limited to in-frame clones, with some not included. The profile covers 30,000 to 40,000 clones, with less than 97% appearing a single time and 0.15% to 0.2% taken by the ten largest. The record originates from a study of circulating and synovial CD4+ cells in juvenile arthritis. The CDR3 length is 17 residues. V lost 3 bases and J lost 2; bases outside the gene matches: 12. In germline, CDR1 is SEHNR, CDR2 FQNEAQ (reference sequence). The sample taken for sequencing was CD4+ T cells from blood. This receptor was obtained from a human donor with juvenile idiopathic arthritis. The chain employs TRBV7-9 and TRBJ2-7, with TRBD2 matching over 8 bases. The CDR3 DNA is TGTGCCAGCAGCTTTCCCATCCTTAGCGGGGCCGCCTACGAGCAGTACTTC. As protein: CASSFPILSGAAYEQYF.